Included here is one T cell receptor beta chain sequence, with context. Its target antigen remains unknown. There are no base qualities to consult, and no much larger clone falls within one base. The data were obtained in a study of T cell changes during pregnancy in multiple sclerosis (dated 2019 in TCRdb). For context, the study as a whole: The study looked at changes in the T cell repertoire across pregnancy in women with multiple sclerosis.

To prepare the library, the immunoSEQ multiplex PCR assay was applied. TCRdb stores this immuneACCESS table with in-frame sequences only. Part of the clones is absent; in the studies checked, under half of the shortfall reflects unresolved V genes, and no reason is known for the rest. This sample holds approximately 100,000 clones; about 90% were observed only once. The ten largest clones represent 1.5% to 2% of the sample. This clonotype originated in a female donor with multiple sclerosis, enrolled in a pregnancy study. Specimen: peripheral blood, collected before pregnancy.

The CDR3 region reads CASSPGTGARETQYF. At the DNA level, the sequence is TGTGCCAGCAGCCCGGGGACAGGGGCGAGAGAGACCCAGTACTTC. The chain is made from TRBV28 and TRBJ2-5; 10 central nucleotides agree with TRBD1. The CDR3 covers 15 residues, taking in both the cysteine and the phenylalanine. Here the CDR3 DNA is all that survives: 45 bases in frame from base 1. V is trimmed back by 6 bases and J by 4 bases, and the junction contains 8 bases that no gene match accounts for. CDR1 and CDR2, looked up from the germline V gene, are MDHEN and SYDVKM. The variable domain in full, with residues beyond the CDR3 obtained from the reference TRBV28 and TRBJ2-5 genes, is DVKVTQSSRYLVKRTGEKVFLECVQDMDHENMFWYRQDPGLGLRLIYFSYDVKMKEKGDIPEGYSVSREKKERFSLILESASTNQTSMYLCASSPGTGARETQYFGPGTRLLVL.